The source of this T cell receptor beta chain is a study of blood T cells in healthy people across ages. The CDR3 spans 13 residues. Germline V lookup: CDR1 SGHTA, CDR2 FQGTGA. With 2 bases removed from V and 7 bases from J, the gap between germline ends came to 8 bases. To note about this clonotype: Its antigen is not identified.

Whole-study results and caveats: Per million T cells, the diversity of TCR beta decreased roughly linearly as age advanced.

Next came a second PCR, run for roughly 6 to 11 cycles, which used a sample-barcoded 5' primer along with a J-beta primer mix. Each of the samples gave a minimum of 2.5 million paired-end reads that contained CDR3. TCRdb used MiXCR to reprocess the 5' RACE reads, holding one entry per CDR3 protein. The data show about 900,000 distinct CDR3 sequences, 40% to 60% seen once. Sequencing was performed on blood. The source is a man aged 30 to 45 in good health. The J gene is TRBJ2-2, the V gene TRBV7-3, with D unclear. CDR3 in DNA: TGTGCCAGCAGCTTAGAAAACCGCGGGGAGCTGTTTTTT. Protein sequence: CASSLENRGELFF. The complete variable domain, with remaining parts taken from reference TRBV7-3 and TRBJ2-2, reads GAGVSQTPSNKVTEKGKYVELRCDPISGHTALYWYRQSLGQGPEFLIYFQGTGAADDSGLPNDRFFAVRPEGSVSTLKIQRTERGDSAVYLCASSLENRGELFFGEGSRLTVL.